A single T cell receptor (beta chain) is shown here with its context. This clonotype was observed at least ten times. Its antigen is still unknown. Nothing much larger sits one base from this clone, and base qualities are not available. Trimming takes 1 base off V and 5 bases off J; junction bases not matched to a gene: 12. The germline V gene (reference sequence) yields LGHDT for CDR1 and YNNKEL for CDR2. Inclusive of the bounding cysteine and phenylalanine, the CDR3 is 17 residues long. Only the CDR3 portion is preserved as DNA: 51 bases, with reading frame beginning at the first base. This record comes from a study of T cells in Graves' hyperthyroidism and ophthalmopathy (dated 2019 in TCRdb). Context from the whole study: Peripheral blood samples were taken at the time of initial diagnosis, prior to any treatment. A discovery cohort of fewer than 110 patients, about 40 with Graves' ophthalmopathy and 55 to 65 with stable Graves' hyperthyroidism, was used to find distinguishing TCR V-J signatures. Whether ophthalmopathy could be predicted prospectively was tested in an independent validation cohort made up of roughly 20 hyperthyroidism patients plus 17 patients who later progressed to ophthalmopathy. The 90 to 100 discovery patients were randomly split 7:3 into training and test sets. The study also compared thyroid tissue and blood T-cell repertoires from five or six Graves' hyperthyroidism patients. Once sampling was done, hyperthyroidism patients were given methimazole at a starting dose of 30 mg daily, whereas ophthalmopathy patients were given high-dose intravenous methylprednisolone. The paper reports TCR Vbeta CDR3 sequencing of approximately 140 peripheral blood samples: 43 ophthalmopathy, some 80 hyperthyroidism and 17 progressor patients.

What the study reported, not specific to this receptor: Most expanded thyroid clonotypes (frequency above 0.001) were also detected in blood, suggesting blood repertoires may reflect thyroid immune responses. Sample size was not statistically predetermined, and investigators were not blinded to group allocation. In validation, the model predicted progression to ophthalmopathy with 65% to 71% sensitivity and around 72% specificity, a median of approximately 6.5 months before onset. A 13 V-J signature model separated ophthalmopathy from stable hyperthyroidism, with around 91% sensitivity and roughly 82% specificity in cross-validation and 80%/75% in testing.

Moderately to severely active disease, a Clinical Activity Score of at least 3, a NOSPECS grade of at least 4, and a duration under 3 months were present in ophthalmopathy patients. Patients with uncontrolled infections, other autoimmune diseases, pregnancy or lactation were excluded. Diagnoses relied on clinical symptoms, serum thyroxine and TRAb, thyroid ultrasound and orbital computed tomography. PBMCs were separated from roughly 10 ml of fresh peripheral blood using Ficoll-Paque density gradient centrifugation. Total RNA was extracted with Trizol reagent, and quality was checked on an Agilent 2100 Bioanalyzer. The TCR beta CDR3 regions were amplified from the RNA transcripts. For the first round of RT-PCR on the TCR CDR3, the HTBI primer set was used together with the Qiagen OneStep RT-PCR kit. The libraries were constructed in a second round of multiplex PCR and then size-selected and purified. Libraries were sequenced paired-end with 100 bp reads on an Illumina HiSeq2000. Per the source publication's procedure: SOAPnuke was used to process the raw data, throwing out any read that contained adapters or uncalled bases, had a mean Phred below 15, or lacked an exact constant-primer or identifier match. COPE v1.2.5 was used to merge the high-quality paired reads, and each unique nucleotide sequence was defined as a clonotype. MiTCR v1.1 was used to align the clonotypes against IMGT TRBV, TRBD and TRBJ reference segments. Only V-J combinations with frequency above 0.0001, covering about 99% of repertoires, were analysed. A TCS score was defined as the ratio of F50 (clonal expansion) to E x V (chaos), with BLOSUM62-based TCRdist applied between CDR3 peptides within each V-J. Welch's t-statistics and random forest reduced 514 V-J features to 13, which were used in a naive Bayes classifier (R e1071). TCRdb itself trimmed the public reads at Q25 with fastp, ran MiXCR and retained productive beta chains. Entries are consolidated by CDR3 protein sequence, retaining the most common genes and DNA. Here the V and J calls rest on TCRdb's processing, not on the authors' analysis. Here the sample has about 290,000 distinct CDR3 sequences; over 15% occur a single time. In total, the top ten clones hold roughly 53% of the sample.

Sequences were obtained from blood. This clonotype originated in an older woman with Graves' ophthalmopathy. The chain is encoded by TRBV3-1 joined to TRBJ2-3; 7 bases in the junction line up with TRBD1. The bases are TGTGCCAGCAGCCAAGCCCGTGTAAAGGGGGCAGGAGATACGCAGTATTTT. The encoded protein is CASSQARVKGAGDTQYF.